The clone carrying this T cell receptor (beta chain) was seen a few times. The antigen is unknown. Treatment described: 10-day PBMC culture with coronavirus spike peptide pools or control peptides (ViraFEST assay). Ahead of the COVID-19 pandemic (2011-2018), the CD4+ T cells of the unexposed donor were collected. This record belongs to a study of vaccination and CD4 T cells after COVID-19. Study summary: The convalescent group had six males, four females, seven Caucasians, two Asians, one multiracial. Overlapping spike peptides from SARS-CoV-2, HCoV-NL63, HCoV-OC43 and HCoV-229E served to stimulate the cells.

Findings and limits, study-wide: Looking at convalescent patients, a median about 90% of reactive clones were present only post-vaccination. For convalescent patients, 304 of the 307 vaccine-specific clones analyzed were classified as spike mono-reactive.

Germline assignment: CDR1 DFQATT and CDR2 SNEGSKA (reference sequence). The CDR3 spans 13 residues. V lost 6 bases to trimming and J lost 7 bases, with 16 bases between them. Researchers used the Oncomine TCR Beta short-read assay to sequence DNA from cultured CD4+ T cells. A single record per CDR3 protein comes from TCRdb applying MiXCR to the PCR reads. The data show about 4,400 distinct CDR3 sequences, 25% to 30% seen once. The specimen sequenced was CD4+ T cells from blood, cultured in vitro. The chain is built from TRBV20-1 and TRBJ2-4; a weak D match, TRBD2 (6 bases). The sequence was collected from a human donor in good health. CDR3: CSAPPPGSNIQYF. CDR3 sequence (DNA): TGCAGTGCCCCCCCTCCCGGGAGCAACATTCAGTACTTC.